One and the same sample provided the 30 T cell receptor beta chains below, sequenced in a study of T cells and Merkel cell carcinoma outcomes. This table comes from immunoSEQ multiplex PCR, and its TCRdb copy is limited to in-frame clones, with some not included. The top ten clones hold 7.9% of a sample with about 15,000 clones, about 90% of them seen once. Sample: tumor tissue from Merkel cell carcinoma. The receptors stem from a human donor with Merkel cell carcinoma.

CDR3 bases: TGTGCCAGCAGTCCTTCCCCCGTCGGGGATGAGCAGTTCTTC. Its protein product is CASSPSPVGDEQFF. The gene calls are TRBV27 and TRBJ2-1; TRBD2 might be the D (5 bases). The V end was cut by 5 bases, the J end by 8 bases, with 16 bases between. The germline V gene has CDR1 MNHEY and CDR2 SMNVEV (reference sequence). The CDR3 extends over 14 amino acids.

This chain uses TRBV18 with TRBJ2-2, with TRBD1 identical over 9 bases. The germline V gene has CDR1 KGHSH and CDR2 LQKENI. The junction had 6 bases not matched to a gene; V was cut back by 4 bases and J by 0 bases. The CDR3 spans 17 residues. The CDR3 sequence: CASSLRQGDANTGELFF. CDR3 sequence (DNA): TGTGCCAGCTCACTGAGACAGGGGGACGCGAACACCGGGGAGCTGTTTTTT.

The J gene is TRBJ2-2, the V gene TRBV2; no firm D call. The CDR3 loop spans 14 amino acids. Per germline, CDR1 SNHLY and CDR2 FYNNEI. The V and J ends lost 8 bases and 0 bases respectively, with 10 bases between them. The CDR3 protein is CASWLRTNTGELFF. The CDR3 DNA reads as TGTGCCAGCTGGCTAAGAACGAACACCGGGGAGCTGTTTTTT.

The chain uses TRBV18 and TRBJ2-3; 10 bases agree with TRBD1. The CDR3 covers 15 residues. Germline loops: CDR1 KGHSH, CDR2 LQKENI. V shed 6 bases and J 7 bases; nucleotides not matched to a gene: 10. Written as DNA, the CDR3 is TGTGCCAGCTCCCCCAGAGGACAGGGGGAGAATACGCAGTATTTT. This translates into CASSPRGQGENTQYF.

The CDR3 region is CASSLTPGTGIGNYGYTF. As DNA, the CDR3 is TGTGCCAGCAGCTTAACCCCCGGGACAGGGATTGGAAACTATGGCTACACCTTC. V is TRBV5-5 and J is TRBJ1-2, with 9 positions matching TRBD1. Germline loops: CDR1 SGHKS, CDR2 YYEKEE (reference sequence). V shed 2 bases, J shed 2 bases, and the junction held 13 bases outside the gene matches. This CDR3 is built from 18 residues.

This chain uses TRBV5-4 with TRBJ1-2, with D perhaps matching TRBD1 (5 bases). Germline V gene lookup returns CDR1 SGHNT and CDR2 YYREEE (reference sequence). The length of the CDR3 is 14 residues. V shed 3 bases and J shed 5 bases, with 14 bases lying between them. For the CDR3, the DNA is TGTGCCAGCAGCTCCGCTGGAGGGGTATATGGCTACACCTTC. It specifies CASSSAGGVYGYTF. The complete variable domain, with remaining parts taken from reference TRBV5-4 and TRBJ1-2, reads ETGVTQSPTHLIKTRGQQVTLRCSSQSGHNTVSWYQQALGQGPQFIFQYYREEENGRGNFPPRFSGLQFPNYSSELNVNALELDDSALYLCASSSAGGVYGYTFGSGTRLTVV.

The chain carries TRBV25-1 and TRBJ2-1; 12 nucleotides agree with TRBD2. From germline, CDR1 is MGHDK and CDR2 SYGVNS. The CDR3 totals 16 residues. J gave up 9 bases and V 6 bases, and 12 bases lay outside the gene matches. Here the CDR3 reads CASSDARLAGVGEQFF. The CDR3 DNA is TGTGCCAGCAGCGACGCCAGACTAGCGGGAGTAGGTGAGCAGTTCTTC.

J is TRBJ2-7 and V is TRBV12-1; the table calls TRBD1, which could not be checked here. TRBV12-1 has pseudogene status. The CDR3 has 22 amino acids. The CDR3 DNA follows: TGTGCCAGCAGCTTTGGCTTCAATCATCCTTGGTTGGGTGTGGGACATTACTACGAGCAGTACTTC. It yields the protein CASSFGFNHPWLGVGHYYEQYF.

The chain employs TRBV11-1 and TRBJ1-1, with TRBD1 identical over 7 bases. CDR1 SGHAT and CDR2 FQDESV come from the germline V gene (reference sequence). This CDR3 has 14 amino acids. V gave up 5 bases and J gave up 4 bases; unmatched junction bases: 7. The CDR3: CASSPRPGGTEAFF. The DNA for the CDR3 is TGTGCCAGCAGCCCCCGGCCAGGGGGCACTGAAGCTTTCTTT.

The table lists this clone with a few counts. The CDR3 DNA reads TGTGCCAGCAGTCCCACTAGCGGAGGTTACGAGCAGTACTTC. Protein: CASSPTSGGYEQYF. The chain joins TRBV6-1 to TRBJ2-7; 8 positions agree with TRBD2. Germline trimming cut 5 bases from V and 4 bases from J; bases unmatched to any gene: 7. CDR1 and CDR2 (germline): MNHNS, SASEGT. CDR3 size: 14 residues.

V is TRBV19 and J is TRBJ2-1; D remains unclear. CDR1 LNHDA and CDR2 SQIVND come from the germline V gene (reference sequence). The germline V and J ends were trimmed by 3 bases and 5 bases, with 11 bases remaining between them. The CDR3 covers 14 residues. The CDR3 nucleotides are TGTGCCAGTAGTATGGGGTTGACTGACAATGAGCAGTTCTTC. Translating it yields CASSMGLTDNEQFF.

This sequence joins TRBV2 and TRBJ2-5, with 8 bases identical to TRBD2. With 11 bases clipped from V and 2 bases from J, the junction kept 4 bases outside the gene matches. This CDR3 is built from 12 residues. Germline V CDR1 and CDR2: SNHLY, FYNNEI. In nucleotides, the CDR3 is TGTGCCGGCGGGACTAGGCAAGAGACCCAGTACTTC. Translation: CAGGTRQETQYF.

This chain uses TRBV28 with TRBJ1-2, with D maybe TRBD1 (5 bases). Germline-derived CDR1 and CDR2 are MDHEN and SYDVKM. The CDR3 consists of 15 residues. Trimming left V 7 bases short and J 5 bases short, with 20 bases between. CDR3 sequence: CASTLQGPVGYGYTF. CDR3 nucleotide sequence: TGTGCCAGCACCCTCCAGGGTCCTGTTGGGTATGGCTACACCTTC.

J is TRBJ2-5 and V is TRBV19; 12 bases agree with TRBD2. Germline V gene lookup returns CDR1 LNHDA and CDR2 SQIVND (reference sequence). The CDR3 has 17 residues. V dropped 4 bases and J dropped 2; count of bases not matched to a gene: 8. The CDR3 loop reads CASSTLGLAGSQETQYF. The CDR3 DNA follows: TGTGCCAGTAGTACCCTCGGACTAGCGGGGTCACAAGAGACCCAGTACTTC.

J is TRBJ1-1 and V is TRBV2, with D hard to call. The length of the CDR3 is 13 residues. The germline CDR1 and CDR2 sequences are SNHLY and FYNNEI. Between the trimmed V and J ends, which lost 2 bases and 6 bases, there was a span of 10 bases. The CDR3: CASSETVLSEAFF. For the CDR3, the DNA is TGTGCCAGCAGTGAAACAGTCTTGTCTGAAGCTTTCTTT. Full variable domain (missing parts from reference TRBV2 and TRBJ1-1): EPEVTQTPSHQVTQMGQEVILRCVPISNHLYFYWYRQILGQKVEFLVSFYNNEISEKSEIFDDQFSVERPDGSNFTLKIRSTKLEDSAMYFCASSETVLSEAFFGQGTRLTVV.

This chain joins TRBV6-6 and TRBJ1-1, with D uncertain. Trimming pared 2 bases from V and 4 bases from J, leaving 8 bases between. Germline assignment: CDR1 MNHNY and CDR2 SVGAGI (reference sequence). CDR3 size: 13 residues. The CDR3 loop is CASSYAEGTEAFF. DNA for the CDR3: TGTGCCAGCAGTTACGCGGAGGGCACTGAAGCTTTCTTT.

Details on this clone: Germline and junction disagree at one end, which may indicate a read error. The chain uses TRBV9 and TRBJ2-2, with D tentatively TRBD1 or TRBD2 (6 bases each). Germline CDR1 is SGDLS and CDR2 is YYNGEE. The CDR3 is 16 residues long. The chain's CDR3 is CASSPRGLENAGELFF. The CDR3 DNA is TGTGCCAGCAGCCCCCGGGGGCTAGAGAACGCCGGGGAGCTGTTTTTT.

As to this clone: Within the sample, other DNA sequences also encode this same CDR3. The chain couples TRBV18 to TRBJ1-1, with TRBD1 as a possible D gene (6 bases). Germline-derived CDR1 and CDR2 are KGHSH and LQKENI. Deletions cut 3 bases from V and 3 bases from J, with 8 bases between. The CDR3 runs to 13 residues. The CDR3 bases are TGTGCCAGCTCACCGAACAGGGACACTGAAGCTTTCTTT. Protein sequence: CASSPNRDTEAFF. Full variable domain (rest looked up from reference TRBV18 and TRBJ1-1): NAGVMQNPRHLVRRRGQEARLRCSPMKGHSHVYWYRQLPEEGLKFMVYLQKENIIDESGMPKERFSAEFPKEGPSILRIQQVVRGDSAAYFCASSPNRDTEAFFGQGTRLTVV.

This chain connects TRBV30 to TRBJ1-1; 7 bases are a match to TRBD1. Trimming cost V 3 bases and J 8 bases; bases outside gene matches: 3. Germline V lookup: CDR1 GTSNPN, CDR2 SVGIG (reference sequence). This CDR3 comprises 11 residues. The CDR3 DNA reads TGTGCCTGGAGCAGGGGGGGCGAAGCTTTCTTT. This codes for CAWSRGGEAFF.

This chain uses TRBV4-1 with TRBJ1-1, with a tentative D call TRBD1 (6 bases). CDR3 size: 12 residues. Between the trimmed V and J ends, which lost 7 bases and 4 bases, there was a span of 10 bases. CDR1 MGHRA and CDR2 YSYEKL come from the germline V gene. This CDR3 reads CASTARGTEAFF. In nucleotides, the CDR3 is TGCGCCAGCACCGCCAGGGGCACTGAAGCTTTCTTT.

The genes are TRBV27 and TRBJ2-5; 11 bases align to TRBD1. The CDR3 is made up of 15 amino acids. J gave up 2 bases and V 4 bases, and 3 bases lay outside the gene matches. Germline V gene lookup returns CDR1 MNHEY and CDR2 SMNVEV (reference sequence). The chain's CDR3 is CASSSRDRGQETQYF. The CDR3 coding sequence is TGTGCCAGCAGTTCCCGGGACAGGGGGCAAGAGACCCAGTACTTC.

The chain links TRBV6-5 to TRBJ1-6, with D unresolved. Trimming pared 8 bases from V and 5 bases from J, leaving 13 bases between. The germline gives CDR1 MNHEY, CDR2 SVGAGI. The CDR3 length is 14 residues. CDR3 sequence: CASAYGLDNSPLHF. DNA of the CDR3: TGTGCCAGCGCATACGGCCTGGATAATTCACCCCTCCACTTT.

The chain carries TRBV11-2 and TRBJ2-1; D call uncertain. In germline, CDR1 is SGHAT, CDR2 FQNNGV. The V and J ends lost 5 bases and 3 bases respectively, with 8 bases between them. The CDR3 is 13 amino acids. CDR3 amino acids: CASSTTGYNEQFF. The CDR3 region has the DNA TGTGCCAGCAGCACCACTGGCTACAATGAGCAGTTCTTC. The full variable domain, its missing parts supplied by reference TRBV11-2 and TRBJ2-1, is EAGVAQSPRYKIIEKRQSVAFWCNPISGHATLYWYQQILGQGPKLLIQFQNNGVVDDSQLPKDRFSAERLKGVDSTLKIQPAKLEDSAVYLCASSTTGYNEQFFGPGTRLTVL.

This chain connects TRBV6-4 to TRBJ2-2, with TRBD1 as a possible D gene (5 bases). Trimming shortened V by 3 bases and J by 1 base, and 12 bases separated the two germline ends. This CDR3 has 16 residues. The germline gives CDR1 MRHNA, CDR2 SNTAGT. This CDR3 is CASSDDGAGNTGELFF. The CDR3 DNA is TGTGCCAGCAGTGATGATGGGGCCGGGAACACCGGGGAGCTGTTTTTT.

V gene TRBV11-3 combines with J gene TRBJ1-1; weak D call: TRBD1 (5 bases). The germline CDR1 and CDR2 sequences are SGHNT and YENEEA. V gave up 3 bases and J gave up 0 bases, with 14 bases separating them. The CDR3 covers 16 residues. CDR3 residues: CASSLGTGNMNTEAFF. As DNA, the CDR3 is TGTGCCAGCAGCTTGGGAACAGGCAACATGAACACTGAAGCTTTCTTT. Drawing the rest from reference TRBV11-3 and TRBJ1-1, the complete variable domain is EAGVVQSPRYKIIEKKQPVAFWCNPISGHNTLYWYLQNLGQGPELLIRYENEEAVDDSQLPKDRFSAERLKGVDSTLKIQPAELGDSAVYLCASSLGTGNMNTEAFFGQGTRLTVV.

This sequence joins TRBV6-1 and TRBJ1-2; 7 nucleotides agree with TRBD1. The germline V gene encodes CDR1 MNHNS and CDR2 SASEGT. The CDR3 totals 13 residues. Unmatched junction bases numbered 4, after V lost 3 bases and J lost 6 bases. The CDR3, as DNA: TGTGCCAGCAGTGAGTCGACAGGGCATGGCTACACCTTC. Translated, it gives CASSESTGHGYTF.

The chain links TRBV7-9 to TRBJ2-5; D gene uncertain. The CDR3 is 12 residues long. Germline V gene sequence: CDR1 SEHNR, CDR2 FQNEAQ (reference sequence). V dropped 11 bases and J dropped 5 bases, with 15 bases sitting between them. The CDR3 DNA follows: TGTGCCTGTTCAGCCGCACAGGAGACCCAGTACTTC. Its protein is CACSAAQETQYF.

V and J are TRBV19 and TRBJ1-1; 8 positions agree with TRBD1. The junction had 1 base not matched to a gene; V was cut back by 5 bases and J by 5 bases. CDR3 length equals 12 residues. CDR1 and CDR2 (germline): LNHDA, SQIVND (reference sequence). The CDR3 loop is CASSWDRTEAFF. CDR3 nucleotide sequence: TGTGCCAGTAGTTGGGACAGGACTGAAGCTTTCTTT.

There are a few counts of this clone. The same CDR3 is also encoded by other DNA sequences in this sample. V usage is TRBV19 and J usage is TRBJ2-5, with D tentatively TRBD2 (5 bases). This CDR3 region has 13 residues. Germline V gene lookup returns CDR1 LNHDA and CDR2 SQIVND (reference sequence). Trimming shortened V by 6 bases and J by 2 bases, and 10 bases separated the two germline ends. For the CDR3, the DNA is TGTGCCAGTAGCCGGGATTTACAAGAGACCCAGTACTTC. Its protein product is CASSRDLQETQYF.

V gene TRBV5-4 combines with J gene TRBJ2-2; no reliable D call. Trimming shortened V by 8 bases and J by 4 bases, and 9 bases separated the two germline ends. CDR3 size: 12 residues. From germline, CDR1 is SGHNT and CDR2 YYREEE (reference sequence). As DNA, the CDR3 is TGTGCCAGTCCGGGCTCCACCGGGGAGCTGTTTTTT. This encodes CASPGSTGELFF.